A single sample gave rise to the 29 T cell receptor beta chains below, sequenced in a study of blood T cells in healthy people across ages. The use of a sample-barcoded 5' primer and a J-beta primer mix characterized a second PCR of about 7 to 12 cycles. TCRdb redid the calling of the 5' RACE reads with MiXCR, one entry per CDR3 protein. The table shows around 1,800,000 distinct CDR3 sequences, with approximately 40% occurring only once. Sequences were obtained from blood. Source of these receptors: a human donor in good health.

This rearrangement joins TRBV5-1 to TRBJ2-7, with 8 nucleotides matching TRBD1. CDR3 length: 14 amino acids. CDR1 is SGHRS, CDR2 YFSETQ, per germline. Unmatched junction bases numbered 8, after V lost 2 bases and J lost 7 bases. The CDR3 loop reads CASSFRQGRIEQYF. CDR3 coding DNA: TGCGCCAGCAGCTTCCGACAGGGGCGTATTGAGCAGTACTTC.

This clonotype came up many times. The rearrangement links TRBV4-1 to TRBJ2-5; TRBD2 matches at 14 bases. Per germline, CDR1 MGHRA and CDR2 YSYEKL. V lost 1 base and J lost 2; bases outside the gene matches: 3. The CDR3 is 17 amino acids. This CDR3 reads CASSQGRTSGGQETQYF. Written as DNA, the CDR3 is TGCGCCAGCAGCCAAGGGAGGACTAGCGGGGGGCAAGAGACCCAGTACTTC.

This clonotype turned up a few times. The chain is built from TRBV20-1 and TRBJ2-6; D is possibly TRBD1 or TRBD2 (5 bases each). Per germline, CDR1 DFQATT and CDR2 SNEGSKA (reference sequence). The CDR3 consists of 19 residues. Trimming left V 0 bases short and J 0 bases short, with 18 bases between. This CDR3 reads CSARDFRRDPSSGANVLTF. The CDR3 nucleotides are TGCAGTGCTAGAGATTTTCGCAGGGACCCTTCCTCTGGGGCCAACGTCCTGACTTTC.

The chain employs TRBV7-2 and TRBJ2-3; either TRBD1 or TRBD2 may fit D (6 bases each). Trimming removed 3 bases at V and 6 bases at J, with 16 bases between. CDR1 is SGHTA and CDR2 is FQGNSA in the germline V gene. The length of the CDR3 is 15 residues. The CDR3 loop reads CASSFEGGSGDTQYF. The DNA for the CDR3 is TGTGCCAGCAGCTTTGAGGGGGGTAGTGGGGATACGCAGTATTTT. The full variable domain, its missing parts supplied by reference TRBV7-2 and TRBJ2-3, is GAGVSQSPSNKVTEKGKDVELRCDPISGHTALYWYRQSLGQGLEFLIYFQGNSAPDKSGLPSDRFSAERTGGSVSTLTIQRTQQEDSAVYLCASSFEGGSGDTQYFGPGTRLTVL.

V usage is TRBV27 and J usage is TRBJ2-5, with D possibly TRBD2 on 6 matching bases. The germline V gene has CDR1 MNHEY and CDR2 SMNVEV (reference sequence). The V end was cut by 10 bases, the J end by 4 bases, with 13 bases between. The CDR3 consists of 12 residues. CDR3 loop: CATGLGVETQYF. The CDR3 nucleotides read TGTGCCACGGGACTGGGGGTAGAGACCCAGTACTTC.

This clonotype has more than one count but fewer than ten. The chain recombines TRBV20-1 with TRBJ2-5, with TRBD1 matching 7 bases. The CDR3 covers 14 residues. CDR1 and CDR2 (germline): DFQATT, SNEGSKA (reference sequence). The J segment lost 2 bases and the V segment lost 4 bases, leaving 7 bases of the junction unmatched. The CDR3: CSAIQGTFQETQYF. CDR3 in DNA: TGCAGTGCTATACAGGGGACCTTTCAAGAGACCCAGTACTTC.

This clonotype was observed a handful of times. This rearrangement joins TRBV10-3 to TRBJ2-3; 7 nucleotides agree with TRBD1. CDR1 and CDR2 (germline): ENHRY, SYGVKD. The V and J ends lost 5 bases and 2 bases, in that order; junction bases with no gene match: 4. CDR3 length: 14 residues. The chain's CDR3 is CAISPGQNTDTQYF. CDR3 in DNA: TGTGCCATCAGTCCGGGACAGAACACAGATACGCAGTATTTT.

The V gene is TRBV19, the J gene TRBJ1-5; D is unresolved. CDR3 size: 15 residues. With 2 bases removed from V and 3 bases from J, the gap between germline ends came to 11 bases. Germline lookup yields CDR1 LNHDA and CDR2 SQIVND (reference sequence). This CDR3 reads CASSIREGPNQPQHF. DNA of the CDR3: TGTGCCAGTAGTATAAGGGAAGGGCCCAATCAGCCCCAGCATTTT.

The chain joins TRBV4-3 to TRBJ2-1; D uncertain. The ends were cut back, 1 base at V and 5 bases at J, with 6 bases in the middle. CDR3 length: 13 residues. Germline V gives CDR1 LGHNA, CDR2 YSLEER. The CDR3 spells CASSQGENNEQFF. The DNA for the CDR3 is TGCGCCAGCAGCCAAGGGGAAAACAATGAGCAGTTCTTC.

The table lists this clonotype with a few counts. V and J are TRBV29-1 and TRBJ1-2, with D tentatively TRBD1 (5 bases). CDR3 length equals 12 residues. CDR1 is SQVTM, CDR2 ANQGSEA, per germline. The DNA of the CDR3 is TGCAATTTGGGGGGTATCGTGCAAGGCTACACCTTC. It codes for CNLGGIVQGYTF.

The DNA for the CDR3 is TGTGCCAGCGGTGGAGGGGGGGAGCTGTTTTTT. Its translation: CASGGGGELFF. The chain carries TRBV5-4 and TRBJ2-2; possible D gene TRBD2, 6 bases. The germline V gene has CDR1 SGHNT and CDR2 YYREEE (reference sequence). The CDR3 extends over 11 amino acids. V was trimmed by 7 bases and J by 8 bases, leaving 9 bases between them.

This rearrangement joins TRBV3-1 to TRBJ2-3; 8 bases are a match to TRBD2. J was trimmed by 0 bases and V by 4 bases; bases with no gene match: 9. The CDR3 consists of 17 residues. Germline values: CDR1 LGHDT, CDR2 YNNKEL (reference sequence). CDR3 protein: CASSLIAGGFSTDTQYF. CDR3 sequence (DNA): TGTGCCAGCAGCCTGATCGCGGGGGGTTTCAGCACAGATACGCAGTATTTT.

This clonotype turned up a few times. This sequence joins TRBV7-2 and TRBJ2-6; D is possibly TRBD1 or TRBD2 (5 bases each). The V and J ends lost 7 bases and 4 bases respectively, with 14 bases between them. This CDR3 comprises 15 residues. CDR1 is SGHTA, CDR2 FQGNSA, per germline. This chain's CDR3 is CASTDSGTGANVLTF. The CDR3 DNA reads as TGTGCCAGCACCGATTCAGGGACCGGGGCCAACGTCCTGACTTTC. The full variable domain, in which reference TRBV7-2 and TRBJ2-6 provide the parts outside the CDR3, is GAGVSQSPSNKVTEKGKDVELRCDPISGHTALYWYRQSLGQGLEFLIYFQGNSAPDKSGLPSDRFSAERTGGSVSTLTIQRTQQEDSAVYLCASTDSGTGANVLTFGAGSRLTVL.

In the case of this clonotype: A much larger clone sits a single nucleotide away, making a read error possible. This CDR3 reads CASSPTVFGSNEQYF. The CDR3, as DNA: TGCGCCAGCAGTCCCACAGTTTTTGGGAGCAATGAGCAGTACTTC. This chain joins TRBV5-1 and TRBJ2-5, with a possible D match to TRBD2 (5 bases). Germline-derived CDR1 and CDR2 are SGHRS and YFSETQ. V was clipped by 5 bases and J by 11 bases, with 25 bases between them. The CDR3 extends over 15 amino acids.

This chain connects TRBV28 to TRBJ1-2; 7 bases line up with TRBD1. Losses at the gene ends were 6 bases for V and 4 bases for J; bases not matched to a gene: 8. Germline V CDR1 and CDR2: MDHEN, SYDVKM. There are 14 residues in the CDR3. The CDR3 loop reads CASSRQGSSYGYTF. The CDR3 nucleotides read TGTGCCAGCAGCCGACAGGGATCTAGCTATGGCTACACCTTC.

This clonotype appeared a few times. This chain links TRBV20-1 with TRBJ2-6; maybe TRBD2 (6 bases). The CDR3 contains 14 residues. Per the germline V gene, CDR1 is DFQATT and CDR2 is SNEGSKA (reference sequence). V gave up 4 bases and J gave up 4 bases, with 11 bases separating them. CDR3 amino acids: CSAKRTTGANVLTF. CDR3 in DNA: TGCAGTGCTAAACGGACTACCGGGGCCAACGTCCTGACTTTC.

A word on this clonotype: A much larger clone differs by one base, so this may be a read error. This chain uses TRBV20-1 with TRBJ1-5; tentative D call: TRBD1 (5 bases). CDR3 length: 16 amino acids. Germline CDR1 and CDR2: DFQATT and SNEGSKA (reference sequence). The CDR3 loop is CNARWGDGYSNQPQHF. The CDR3 DNA is TGCAATGCTAGGTGGGGCGACGGATATAGCAATCAGCCCCAGCATTTT.

This clonotype was detected once. V is TRBV12-3 or TRBV12-4 and J is TRBJ2-1; D is possibly TRBD2 (6 bases). The length of the CDR3 is 13 residues. V lost 3 bases to trimming and J lost 13 bases, with 16 bases between them. CDR3: CASSFGSEETQFF. The CDR3 region has the DNA TGTGCCAGCAGTTTCGGGAGCGAAGAGACCCAGTTCTTC.

This clonotype has ten or more counts. This chain links TRBV5-1 with TRBJ2-3; the D gene is possibly TRBD2 (5 bases). Between the trimmed V and J ends, which lost 4 bases and 2 bases, there was a span of 11 bases. CDR1 is SGHRS and CDR2 is YFSETQ in the germline V gene. The CDR3 covers 14 residues. The CDR3 nucleotides are TGCGCCAGCAGCATGAGGGTGACCACAGATACGCAGTATTTT. Translation gives CASSMRVTTDTQYF. Full variable domain (rest looked up from reference TRBV5-1 and TRBJ2-3): KAGVTQTPRYLIKTRGQQVTLSCSPISGHRSVSWYQQTPGQGLQFLFEYFSETQRNKGNFPGRFSGRQFSNSRSEMNVSTLELGDSALYLCASSMRVTTDTQYFGPGTRLTVL.

This clonotype was found a few times. The genes are TRBV12-5 and TRBJ2-5; D is undetermined. The CDR3 totals 13 residues. Trimming cost V 5 bases and J 7 bases, with 14 bases left between them. Germline V lookup: CDR1 LGHNT, CDR2 FRNRAP. The CDR3 reads CASGPRGGWTQYF. CDR3 sequence (DNA): TGTGCTAGTGGTCCACGAGGTGGGTGGACCCAGTACTTC.

The CDR3 bases are TGCAGCGCCCGGGACGTAGACTACGAGCAGTACTTC. The encoded protein is CSARDVDYEQYF. This rearrangement joins TRBV29-1 to TRBJ2-7; D is perhaps TRBD1 or TRBD2 (5 bases each). Trimming took off 7 bases at V and 3 bases at J, with 13 bases between the two ends. This CDR3 contains 12 residues. The germline CDR1 and CDR2 sequences are SQVTM and ANQGSEA.

The V and J genes are TRBV20-1 and TRBJ2-1, with 12 bases identical to TRBD1. The CDR3 extends over 15 amino acids. Trimming took 1 base from V and 8 from J; bases not matched to a gene: 6. CDR1 DFQATT and CDR2 SNEGSKA come from the germline V gene (reference sequence). In DNA form, the CDR3 reads TGCAGTGCTAGAGTGGGGACAGGGGGCTGGTATGAGCAGTTCTTC. Translating gives CSARVGTGGWYEQFF.

This chain joins TRBV11-2 and TRBJ1-2; D is unclear. CDR3 size: 23 residues. Germline-derived CDR1 and CDR2 are SGHAT and FQNNGV. V was shortened by 3 bases and J by 1 base, with 36 bases between the two germline ends. DNA for the CDR3: TGTGCCAGCAGCTTGGGTGATTTGTTGGGAGTTAGGCAAGCAATCGACAATAACTATGGCTACACCTTC. Protein sequence: CASSLGDLLGVRQAIDNNYGYTF.

This clonotype has a handful of counts. The CDR3 DNA reads TGTGCCAGCAGCACCATAAGGACAGGGAACAATGAGCAGTTCTTC. It encodes CASSTIRTGNNEQFF. The chain couples TRBV5-5 to TRBJ2-1; 8 positions agree with TRBD1. The ends lost 4 bases at V and 5 bases at J; junction bases unmatched: 8. The germline CDR1 and CDR2 sequences are SGHKS and YYEKEE (reference sequence). The CDR3 extends over 15 amino acids.

The CDR3 protein is CASSYPDRGPGYGYTF. The CDR3 bases are TGTGCCAGCAGTTACCCCGACAGGGGTCCGGGCTATGGCTACACCTTC. V usage is TRBV28 and J usage is TRBJ1-2; TRBD1 matches 8 bases. Germline CDR1 and CDR2: MDHEN and SYDVKM. Germline trimming cut 4 bases from V and 4 bases from J; bases unmatched to any gene: 11. The CDR3 is 16 residues long.

This clonotype has only one observation. The chain has TRBV3-1 and TRBJ2-1, with 9 bases lining up with TRBD2. Looked up from germline, CDR1 is LGHDT and CDR2 is YNNKEL (reference sequence). This CDR3 comprises 15 residues. Losses at the gene ends were 5 bases for V and 5 bases for J; bases not matched to a gene: 7. In DNA, the CDR3 is TGTGCCAGCAGCGAGGGACTAGCCGTCCACAATGAGCAGTTCTTC. Translation gives CASSEGLAVHNEQFF.

This chain connects TRBV6-2 or TRBV6-3 to TRBJ2-5; no clear D. The assigned J gene may be wrong: the sequence end matches TRBJ2-7 better. The germline V gene encodes CDR1 MNHEY and CDR2 SVGEGT. The CDR3 consists of 14 residues. DNA for the CDR3: TGTGCCAGCACCTCTGTCGGGCAGACTTACGAGCAGTACTTC. The encoded protein is CASTSVGQTYEQYF.

The table lists this clonotype with a few counts. This chain links TRBV20-1 with TRBJ2-1; 9 bases fit TRBD2. V was pared by 1 base and J by 4 bases, with 11 bases of the junction left unmatched. CDR1 is DFQATT and CDR2 is SNEGSKA in the germline V gene (reference sequence). The CDR3 is 17 amino acids. In DNA form, the CDR3 reads TGCAGTGCTAGAGCCTACCGCATAGCGGGGGCATACAATGAGCAGTTCTTC. It encodes CSARAYRIAGAYNEQFF.

This clonotype was detected a few times. This rearrangement joins TRBV7-2 to TRBJ1-2; TRBD1 matches 9 bases. Germline lookup yields CDR1 SGHTA and CDR2 FQGNSA. Unmatched junction bases numbered 9, after V lost 5 bases and J lost 5 bases. This CDR3 comprises 15 residues. The CDR3 loop reads CASSAVSGTGYGYTF. As DNA, the CDR3 is TGTGCCAGCAGCGCCGTATCCGGGACAGGGTATGGCTACACCTTC.